The clone carrying this T cell receptor beta chain was detected only a few times. The antigen is unknown. Data came from immunoSEQ multiplex PCR; TCRdb stores just in-frame clones and leaves some out. The sample shows around 19,000 clones, more than 65% of them seen only once. Between the trimmed V and J ends, which lost 10 bases and 12 bases, there was a span of 12 bases. CDR3 length: 10 residues. Per germline, CDR1 MNHNY and CDR2 SVGAGI (reference sequence). This entry belongs to a study of T cell clones after liver transplantation. Notes on the study in general: The donor-reactive repertoire was only partly measurable in a couple of subjects, lacking donor cells.

The origin of this receptor is a human patient who received a liver transplant. Part of the T cell pool may stem from the graft donor. Sequenced here: CD8+ T cells from blood, sampled more than 52 months after liver transplant. V gene TRBV6-6 combines with J gene TRBJ1-4; D call uncertain. The CDR3 protein is CATFGVELFF. The CDR3 nucleotides read TGTGCCACGTTTGGGGTGGAACTGTTTTTT.